The source of this T cell receptor (beta chain) is a study of T cell repertoires and Cas9 in healthy adults. Generated by immunoSEQ multiplex PCR, the TCRdb table keeps only in-frame clones and is missing some. The table has about 15,000 clones, around 90% seen once. The V gene's germline CDR1 is ENHRY and CDR2 SYGVKD. This CDR3 region has 17 residues. Trimming removed 0 bases from V and 2 bases from J, with 13 bases in between. The chain is built from TRBV10-3 and TRBJ1-4; no clear D gene. The clonotype was recovered from a human donor in good health. Sequencing was performed on Tregs (CD4+, CD25+, CD127-, CD137-, CD154-) from PBMCs; culture status not recorded. The CDR3 region is CAISESSWVGTNEKLFF. The CDR3 DNA reads as TGTGCCATCAGTGAGTCTTCTTGGGTAGGGACTAATGAAAAACTGTTTTTT.